These 25 T cell receptor beta chains were all obtained from the same sample, sequenced in a study of T cells in Graves' hyperthyroidism and ophthalmopathy. There were TCR beta CDR3 regions amplified from RNA transcripts. A first-round RT-PCR of the TCR CDR3 used the HTBI primer set. A single record per CDR3 protein comes from TCRdb applying MiXCR to the multiplex PCR reads. The repertoire consists of hundreds of thousands of distinct CDR3 sequences, with less than 20% occurring once and the leading ten covering 45% to 50%. Sequenced input: blood. The source of these receptors is a man in his forties with Graves' ophthalmopathy.

The CDR3 here is CASRSWGAGTDTQYF. The CDR3 region has the DNA TGCGCCAGCAGATCTTGGGGGGCAGGGACAGATACGCAGTATTTT. The chain carries TRBV5-1 and TRBJ2-3; D tentatively fits TRBD1 or TRBD2 (6 bases each). CDR3 length: 15 residues. Germline values: CDR1 SGHRS, CDR2 YFSETQ. V dropped 5 bases and J dropped 3 bases, with 16 bases sitting between them. Drawing the rest from reference TRBV5-1 and TRBJ2-3, the complete variable domain is KAGVTQTPRYLIKTRGQQVTLSCSPISGHRSVSWYQQTPGQGLQFLFEYFSETQRNKGNFPGRFSGRQFSNSRSEMNVSTLELGDSALYLCASRSWGAGTDTQYFGPGTRLTVL.

Turning to this clonotype: With a much larger clone just one base away, this may be a read error. Without the conserved terminal phenylalanine or tryptophan, this CDR3 likely stems from a read error. The chain uses TRBV2 and TRBJ1-1; 8 nucleotides agree with TRBD1. Unmatched junction bases numbered 2, after V lost 4 bases and J lost 4 bases. CDR3 length equals 13 residues. CDR1 and CDR2 (germline): SNHLY, FYNNEI. The CDR3 nucleotides are TGTGCCAGCAGTGGCGGACAGGGCACTGAAGCTTTCCTT. It specifies CASSGGQGTEAFL.

The V and J genes are TRBV20-1 and TRBJ2-3; D is tentatively TRBD1 or TRBD2 (5 bases each). The CDR3 has 14 amino acids. Looked up from germline, CDR1 is DFQATT and CDR2 is SNEGSKA (reference sequence). V gave up 4 bases and J gave up 2 bases, with 13 bases separating them. CDR3 amino acids: CSATGDGYTDTQYF. Written as DNA, the CDR3 is TGCAGTGCTACCGGGGACGGATACACAGATACGCAGTATTTT.

This clonotype was counted a few times. The V gene is TRBV27, the J gene TRBJ2-7; 8 bases align to TRBD1. The germline V gene encodes CDR1 MNHEY and CDR2 SMNVEV (reference sequence). The trim removed 3 bases at V and 3 bases at J, leaving 4 bases unmatched. This CDR3 has 14 residues. The CDR3 DNA follows: TGTGCCAGCAGTTTGAAACAGGGGGTCTACGAGCAGTACTTC. This gives the protein CASSLKQGVYEQYF.

The chain couples TRBV5-5 to TRBJ2-5; possible D gene TRBD1, 6 bases. Trimming stripped 4 bases from V and 4 bases from J, with 17 bases between. The CDR3 sequence is 15 residues long. CDR1 and CDR2 (germline): SGHKS, YYEKEE (reference sequence). CDR3 nucleotides: TGTGCCAGCAGCCAGTTTGGGGGCGGGTTAGAGACCCAGTACTTC. Translation gives CASSQFGGGLETQYF.

This clonotype was seen a handful of times. The rearrangement links TRBV7-9 to TRBJ2-1; 15 positions match TRBD2. Germline V CDR1 and CDR2: SEHNR, FQNEAQ (reference sequence). Trimming took 1 base from V and 9 from J; bases not matched to a gene: 4. CDR3 length equals 16 residues. CDR3 amino acids: CASSLGGTSGRSEQFF. The CDR3, as DNA: TGTGCCAGCAGCTTAGGTGGGACTAGCGGGAGGAGTGAGCAGTTCTTC.

The chain is built from TRBV7-9 and TRBJ2-7, with D maybe TRBD2 (6 bases). The V end was cut by 4 bases, the J end by 8 bases, with 15 bases between. The CDR3 loop spans 13 amino acids. Germline V gives CDR1 SEHNR, CDR2 FQNEAQ (reference sequence). The CDR3 loop is CASSSSPGGKQYF. Written as DNA, the CDR3 is TGTGCCAGCAGCTCGAGCCCCGGGGGTAAGCAGTACTTC.

This clonotype was seen a few times. The gene calls are TRBV5-1 and TRBJ1-5, with 8 bases matching TRBD1. This CDR3 has 21 amino acids. Germline CDR1 SGHRS, CDR2 YFSETQ. The V segment lost 0 bases and the J segment 0 bases; nucleotides outside the gene matches: 17. The DNA for the CDR3 is TGCGCCAGCAGCTTGGGTCCCTGGGCAGGGGGCAATGGGGATAGCAATCAGCCCCAGCATTTT. The encoded protein is CASSLGPWAGGNGDSNQPQHF.

V and J are TRBV5-6 and TRBJ1-3; the D gene is possibly TRBD1 (6 bases). Germline loops: CDR1 SGHDT, CDR2 YYEEEE. V gave up 5 bases and J gave up 4 bases, with 16 bases separating them. The CDR3 runs to 15 residues. The CDR3 region is CASSLGTSRGNTIYF. The CDR3 nucleotides read TGTGCCAGCAGTTTAGGGACAAGCCGAGGAAACACCATATATTTT.

As regards this clonotype: Possible read error: a much larger clone is one base away. V gene TRBV27 combines with J gene TRBJ2-1, with TRBD2 identical over 9 bases. This CDR3 is built from 15 residues. J lost 5 bases, V lost 6 bases, and 8 bases had no gene match. Germline loops: CDR1 MNHEY, CDR2 SMNVEV (reference sequence). The CDR3 spells CASSLASGTDNEQFF. The CDR3 DNA follows: TGTGCCAGCAGCCTGGCTAGCGGGACGGACAATGAGCAGTTCTTC.

The genes are TRBV3-1 and TRBJ1-3; D uncertain. There are 13 residues in the CDR3. Germline V lookup: CDR1 LGHDT, CDR2 YNNKEL (reference sequence). The germline V and J ends were trimmed by 6 bases and 4 bases, with 10 bases remaining between them. In DNA, the CDR3 is TGTGCCAGCAGTCAACCCCAGGGAAACACCATATATTTT. This encodes CASSQPQGNTIYF.

This chain links TRBV30 with TRBJ1-3; D remains ambiguous. This CDR3 contains 12 residues. The germline CDR1 and CDR2 sequences are GTSNPN and SVGIG (reference sequence). V lost 2 bases and J lost 2, with 4 bases in between. CDR3 loop: CAWSPAGNTIYF. The CDR3 DNA follows: TGTGCCTGGAGTCCGGCTGGAAACACCATATATTTT.

This clonotype was found a few times. The V gene is TRBV28, the J gene TRBJ2-4, with 10 bases identical to TRBD2. The V and J ends lost 3 bases and 7 bases, in that order; junction bases with no gene match: 6. The CDR3 contains 15 residues. Germline CDR1 and CDR2: MDHEN and SYDVKM. The CDR3 loop is CASSFLAGGRNIQYF. The CDR3 nucleotides read TGTGCCAGCAGTTTCTTAGCGGGAGGCCGGAACATTCAGTACTTC.

This clonotype has at least ten counts. The chain uses TRBV3-1 and TRBJ1-2; no clear D. Germline values: CDR1 LGHDT, CDR2 YNNKEL (reference sequence). This CDR3 is 13 amino acids long. V was trimmed by 0 bases and J by 6 bases, leaving 8 bases between them. The CDR3 DNA is TGTGCCAGCAGCCAAGATCATGGGGATGGCTACACCTTC. As protein: CASSQDHGDGYTF.

CDR3: CATSDGQTNQPQHF. In DNA form, the CDR3 reads TGTGCCACCAGTGACGGACAGACCAATCAGCCCCAGCATTTT. The chain employs TRBV24-1 and TRBJ1-5; D might be TRBD1 (6 bases). The CDR3 sequence is 14 residues long. V was trimmed by 4 bases and J by 3 bases, leaving 9 bases between them. Germline V gives CDR1 KGHDR, CDR2 SFDVKD.

This clonotype came up a few times. The chain links TRBV7-8 to TRBJ1-1, with 8 bases identical to TRBD1. The CDR3 is made up of 14 amino acids. Germline V gives CDR1 SGHVS, CDR2 FQNEAQ. V shed 5 bases and J 3 bases; nucleotides not matched to a gene: 5. The CDR3 protein is CASSPQTGDTEAFF. The CDR3 DNA sequence: TGTGCCAGCAGCCCCCAGACAGGGGACACTGAAGCTTTCTTT.

This chain connects TRBV20-1 to TRBJ2-7; tentative D call: TRBD1 (6 bases). The V gene lost 2 bases and the J gene lost 8 bases, with 10 bases spanning the gap. CDR3 size: 11 residues. Germline V CDR1 and CDR2: DFQATT, SNEGSKA (reference sequence). CDR3: CSARQGYKQYF. The CDR3 coding sequence is TGCAGTGCTAGACAGGGGTACAAGCAGTACTTC.

Many counts were recorded for this clonotype. V is TRBV6-1 and J is TRBJ2-1; TRBD2 agrees at 10 bases. Germline trimming cut 6 bases from V and 0 bases from J; bases unmatched to any gene: 11. CDR3 length: 18 amino acids. Germline values: CDR1 MNHNS, CDR2 SASEGT. CDR3 amino acids: CASSADLAGVYSYNEQFF. The DNA of the CDR3 is TGTGCCAGCAGCGCTGACCTAGCGGGGGTCTACTCCTACAATGAGCAGTTCTTC.

The gene calls are TRBV4-2 and TRBJ1-2, with D unclear. The CDR3 loop spans 15 amino acids. The V and J ends lost 0 bases and 7 bases respectively, with 15 bases between them. CDR1 is LGHNA, CDR2 YNFKEQ, per germline. The DNA of the CDR3 is TGTGCCAGCAGCCAAGATCCGTCGGCAGAAGCTGGCTACACCTTC. Protein sequence: CASSQDPSAEAGYTF.

This rearrangement joins TRBV7-6 to TRBJ1-1, with 7 bases fitting TRBD1. The CDR3 is 13 amino acids. Germline CDR1 SGHVS, CDR2 FNYEAQ. V lost 0 bases, J lost 8 bases, and 3 bases stayed unmatched. The CDR3 DNA sequence: TGTGCCAGCAGCTTAGCGGCGACAGGGGAAGCTTTCTTT. Residues: CASSLAATGEAFF.

The chain employs TRBV7-9 and TRBJ2-6, with D perhaps matching TRBD1 (5 bases). Germline V CDR1 and CDR2: SEHNR, FQNEAQ (reference sequence). The CDR3 has 15 residues. V was clipped by 1 base and J by 10 bases, with 14 bases between them. CDR3 sequence reads: CASSLEAGPANVLTF. DNA for the CDR3: TGTGCCAGCAGCTTAGAGGCAGGGCCAGCAAACGTCCTGACTTTC.

In its sample, this clonotype was seen many times. The chain combines TRBV27 with TRBJ1-1; 7 nucleotides agree with TRBD1. The CDR3 totals 15 residues. The V gene end was trimmed by 8 bases and the J gene end by 0 bases; junction bases not matched to a gene: 9. Per the germline V gene, CDR1 is MNHEY and CDR2 is SMNVEV (reference sequence). The CDR3 bases are TGTGCCAGCCGTAGGGGACAGAGCATGAACACTGAAGCTTTCTTT. Protein sequence: CASRRGQSMNTEAFF.

This clonotype was seen a few times. V is TRBV20-1 and J is TRBJ1-1; D is perhaps TRBD1 (5 bases). Germline V CDR1 and CDR2: DFQATT, SNEGSKA (reference sequence). The CDR3 contains 15 residues. V lost 0 bases and J 4 bases, leaving 15 bases between the germline ends. The CDR3 DNA sequence: TGCAGTGCTAGAGATTTAGGCAGGGAGGGCACTGAAGCTTTCTTT. Amino acids: CSARDLGREGTEAFF.

This rearrangement joins TRBV28 to TRBJ2-7; the D gene is possibly TRBD1 (7 bases). CDR1 and CDR2 from the germline V gene are MDHEN and SYDVKM. CDR3 length equals 17 residues. Trimming left V 7 bases short and J 0 bases short, with 22 bases between. CDR3 nucleotides: TGTGCCAGCACCACTATCGGGGCAGGGGGGAACTCCTACGAGCAGTACTTC. This sequence encodes CASTTIGAGGNSYEQYF. Full variable domain (rest looked up from reference TRBV28 and TRBJ2-7): DVKVTQSSRYLVKRTGEKVFLECVQDMDHENMFWYRQDPGLGLRLIYFSYDVKMKEKGDIPEGYSVSREKKERFSLILESASTNQTSMYLCASTTIGAGGNSYEQYFGPGTRLTVT.

This clonotype turned up a few times. This chain uses TRBV7-2 with TRBJ2-1; TRBD2 aligns across 7 bases. Germline V lookup: CDR1 SGHTA, CDR2 FQGNSA. This CDR3 contains 15 residues. The V segment lost 5 bases and the J segment 6 bases; nucleotides outside the gene matches: 10. The CDR3 protein is CASSPPGRAVNEQFF. CDR3 DNA: TGTGCCAGCAGCCCCCCAGGGAGGGCGGTCAATGAGCAGTTCTTC.